This T cell receptor (beta chain) was sequenced during a study of T cells after yellow fever vaccination. The authors made TCR cDNA by 5'RACE template switching, adding a universal primer site and UMIs. TCRdb analysed the 5' RACE reads with MiXCR anew, one entry per CDR3 protein. The data show some 300,000 distinct CDR3 sequences, approximately 8% seen once. In regard to this clonotype: Its antigen is as yet unknown.

Study findings and constraints: Weaker overall was a secondary response that nonetheless peaked faster, on day 5 versus 15. FACS-sorted repertoires could contain abundant clonotypes contaminating from the bulk population. Re-detected after boosting: most primary clones, more than 95% of CD4 and roughly 90% of CD8.

Germline V lookup: CDR1 SGHTA, CDR2 FQGNSA. Trimming pared 3 bases from V and 1 base from J, leaving 18 bases between. The CDR3 has 17 amino acids. The sample was PBMCs, taken about 49 days after the first yellow fever vaccination. This clonotype was sampled from a young man who received the YFV17D yellow fever vaccine. This chain connects TRBV7-2 to TRBJ1-1, with D uncertain. The CDR3 bases are TGTGCCAGCAGCTTCCGACAACTCATAGCTACGAACACTGAAGCTTTCTTT. Its translation is CASSFRQLIATNTEAFF.